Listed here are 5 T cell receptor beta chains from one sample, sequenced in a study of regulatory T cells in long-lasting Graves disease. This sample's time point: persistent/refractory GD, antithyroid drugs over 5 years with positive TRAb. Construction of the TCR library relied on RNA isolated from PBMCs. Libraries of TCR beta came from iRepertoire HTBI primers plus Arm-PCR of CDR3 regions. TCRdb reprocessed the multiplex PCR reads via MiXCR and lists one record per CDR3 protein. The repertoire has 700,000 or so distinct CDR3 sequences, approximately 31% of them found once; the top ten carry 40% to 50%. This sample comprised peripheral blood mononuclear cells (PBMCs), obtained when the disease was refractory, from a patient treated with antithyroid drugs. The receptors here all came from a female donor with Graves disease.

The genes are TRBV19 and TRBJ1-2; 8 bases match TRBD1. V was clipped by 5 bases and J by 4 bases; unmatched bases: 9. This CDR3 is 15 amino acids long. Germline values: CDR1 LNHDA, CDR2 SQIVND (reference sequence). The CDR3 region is CASSGRTGLVYGYTF. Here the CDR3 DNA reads TGTGCCAGTAGTGGCCGGACAGGGCTTGTCTATGGCTACACCTTC.

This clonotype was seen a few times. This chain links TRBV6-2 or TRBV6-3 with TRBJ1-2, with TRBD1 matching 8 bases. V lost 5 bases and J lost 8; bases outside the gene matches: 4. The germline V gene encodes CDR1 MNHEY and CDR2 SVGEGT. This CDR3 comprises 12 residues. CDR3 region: CASSTGGKGYTF. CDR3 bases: TGTGCCAGCAGTACAGGGGGGAAGGGCTACACCTTC.

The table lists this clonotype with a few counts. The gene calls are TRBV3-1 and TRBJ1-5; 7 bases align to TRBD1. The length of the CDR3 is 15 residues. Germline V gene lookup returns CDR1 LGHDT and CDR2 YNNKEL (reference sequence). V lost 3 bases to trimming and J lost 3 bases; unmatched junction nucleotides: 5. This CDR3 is CASSHAGTDNQPQHF. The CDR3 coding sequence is TGTGCCAGCAGCCACGCCGGGACAGACAATCAGCCCCAGCATTTT.

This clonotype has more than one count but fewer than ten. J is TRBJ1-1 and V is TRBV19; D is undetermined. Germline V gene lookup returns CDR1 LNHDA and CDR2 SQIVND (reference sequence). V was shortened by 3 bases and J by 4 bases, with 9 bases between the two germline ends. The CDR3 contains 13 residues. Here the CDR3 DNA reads TGTGCCAGTAGTATGGACGGACCCACTGAAGCTTTCTTT. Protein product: CASSMDGPTEAFF.

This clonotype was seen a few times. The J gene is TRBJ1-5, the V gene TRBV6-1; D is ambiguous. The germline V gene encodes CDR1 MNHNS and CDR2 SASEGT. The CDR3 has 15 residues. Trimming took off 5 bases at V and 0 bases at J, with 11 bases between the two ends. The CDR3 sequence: CASSPDQNSNQPQHF. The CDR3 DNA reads TGTGCCAGCAGTCCGGACCAAAATAGCAATCAGCCCCAGCATTTT.